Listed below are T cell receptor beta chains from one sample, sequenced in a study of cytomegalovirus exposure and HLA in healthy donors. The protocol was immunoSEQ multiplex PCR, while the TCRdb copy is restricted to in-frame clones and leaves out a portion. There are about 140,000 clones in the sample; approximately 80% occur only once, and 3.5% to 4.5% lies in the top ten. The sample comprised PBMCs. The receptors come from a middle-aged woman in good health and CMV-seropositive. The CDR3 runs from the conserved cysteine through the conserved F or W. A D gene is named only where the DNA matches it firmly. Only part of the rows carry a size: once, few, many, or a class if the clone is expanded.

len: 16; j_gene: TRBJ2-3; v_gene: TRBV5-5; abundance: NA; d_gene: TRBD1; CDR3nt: TGTGCCAGCAGCTCAACCTTGACAGGGGGCACAGATACGCAGTATTTT; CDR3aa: CASSSTLTGGTDTQYF
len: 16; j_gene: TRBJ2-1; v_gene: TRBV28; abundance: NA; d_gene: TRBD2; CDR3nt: TGTGCCAGCAGTTTTCCAGGACTAGCAGTCAACAATGAGCAGTTCTTC; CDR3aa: CASSFPGLAVNNEQFF
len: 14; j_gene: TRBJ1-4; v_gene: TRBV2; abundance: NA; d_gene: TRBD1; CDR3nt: TGTGCCAGCAGGGACAGGGTCGGGAGTGAAAAACTGTTTTTT; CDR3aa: CASRDRVGSEKLFF
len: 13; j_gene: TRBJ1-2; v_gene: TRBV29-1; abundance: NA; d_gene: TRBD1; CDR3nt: TGCAGCGCACACAGGGGGGTAGTGGAAGGCTACACCTTC; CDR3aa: CSAHRGVVEGYTF
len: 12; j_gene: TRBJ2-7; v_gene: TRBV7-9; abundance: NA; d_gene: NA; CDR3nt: TGTGCCAGCACCTCGGCGGGGTACGAGCAGTACTTC; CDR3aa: CASTSAGYEQYF
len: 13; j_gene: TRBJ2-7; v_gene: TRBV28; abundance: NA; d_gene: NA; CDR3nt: TGTGCCAGCAGCCGGACACCTTCCTACGAGCAGTACTTC; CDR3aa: CASSRTPSYEQYF
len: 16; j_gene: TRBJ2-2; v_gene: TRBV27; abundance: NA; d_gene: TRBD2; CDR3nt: TGTGCCAGCAGTTCCAGACTAGCTGCCAACACCGGGGAGCTGTTTTTT; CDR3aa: CASSSRLAANTGELFF
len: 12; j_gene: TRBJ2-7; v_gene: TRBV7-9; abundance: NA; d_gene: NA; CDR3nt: TGTTCCAGCAGCCCCGGGTCCTACGAGCAGTACTTC; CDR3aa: CSSSPGSYEQYF
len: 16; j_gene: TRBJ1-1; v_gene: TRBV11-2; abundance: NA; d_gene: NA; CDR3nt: TGTGCCAGCAGCTTTAGCGACACCACCTCGAACACTGAAGCTTTCTTT; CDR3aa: CASSFSDTTSNTEAFF
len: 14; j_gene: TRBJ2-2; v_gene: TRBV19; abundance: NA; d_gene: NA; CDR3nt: TGTGCCAGTAGTATAGTTACTAGCTCCGGGGAGCTGTTTTTT; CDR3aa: CASSIVTSSGELFF
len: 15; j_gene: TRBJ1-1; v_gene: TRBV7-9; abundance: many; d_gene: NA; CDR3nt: TGTGCCAGCAGCTGGGGGGGGCGCGGGAGCACTGAAGCTTTCTTT; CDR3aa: CASSWGGRGSTEAFF
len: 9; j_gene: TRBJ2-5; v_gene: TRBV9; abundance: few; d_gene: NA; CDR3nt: TGTGCCAGTAAAGAGACCCAGTACTTC; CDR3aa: CASKETQYF
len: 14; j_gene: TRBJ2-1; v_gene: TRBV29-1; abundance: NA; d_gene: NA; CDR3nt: TGCAGCGTTGAAGTTCGGCGGGAACGGAATGAGCAGTTCTTC; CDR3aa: CSVEVRRERNEQFF